The T cell receptor beta chain under discussion was sequenced for a study of CD8 T cells in ankylosing spondylitis. Overall study findings and caveats: One TCR beta motif, made up of under ten highly homologous variants, appeared characteristic of ankylosing spondylitis blood. The disease-linked clones had a CD8+ phenotype and low blood frequencies. Reportedly, matched ankylosing spondylitis synovial fluid was significantly enriched for disease-linked clones.

Germline CDR1 WNHNN, CDR2 SYGVQD (reference sequence). With 4 bases clipped from V and 6 bases from J, the junction kept 12 bases outside the gene matches. CDR3 length: 17 amino acids. TCRdb reprocessed the 5' RACE reads with MiXCR, giving one entry per CDR3 protein. This table holds about 500,000 distinct CDR3 sequences, 10% to 15% found once. The table lists this clonotype with a few counts. Its antigen remains unidentified. The clonotype comes from a male donor with ankylosing spondylitis. The sequencing input was blood, either unsorted or a sorted T cell fraction (not recorded which). V is TRBV10-1 and J is TRBJ2-2, with 9 bases that match TRBD1. The CDR3 DNA follows: TGCGCCAGCAGTGCCCCGGGACAGGGTTCCATCTCCGGGGAGCTGTTTTTT. This translates into CASSAPGQGSISGELFF.